Included here is one T cell receptor (beta chain) sequence, with context. Its antigen is unknown. Germline CDR1 and CDR2: ENHRY and SYGVKD. CDR3 length equals 12 residues. These data come from a study of shared clonotypes between healthy human individuals. General study results and limits: Among donors, clonotype sharing was expected to be affected by sequencing depth.

Method: immunoSEQ multiplex PCR; TCRdb's copy keeps in-frame clones and lacks some. The table has around 340,000 clones, around 79% seen once. The TCR originated in a man aged 30 to 39 in good health. The sample taken for sequencing was memory CD4+ T cells sorted from blood. Subset meaning: CD45RA-negative fraction. The gene calls are TRBV10-3 and TRBJ1-1; no definite D call. This CDR3 reads CAIQAENTEAFF. As DNA, the CDR3 is TGTGCGATTCAGGCGGAGAACACTGAAGCTTTCTTT.